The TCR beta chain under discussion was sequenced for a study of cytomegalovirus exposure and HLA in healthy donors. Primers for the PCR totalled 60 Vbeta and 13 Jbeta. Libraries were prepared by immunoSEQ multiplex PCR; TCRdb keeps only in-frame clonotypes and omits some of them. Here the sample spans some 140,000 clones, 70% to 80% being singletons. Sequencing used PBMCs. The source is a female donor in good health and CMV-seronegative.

The CDR3 spells CASSRGQGYQPQHF. In DNA form, the CDR3 reads TGTGCCAGTAGTCGCGGGCAGGGGTATCAGCCCCAGCATTTT. The gene calls are TRBV19 and TRBJ1-5; perhaps TRBD1 as D (6 bases). This CDR3 is 14 amino acids long. Germline CDR1 reads LNHDA; CDR2 reads SQIVND (reference sequence). V was trimmed by 5 bases and J by 5 bases, leaving 13 bases between them.